Listed here are 10 T cell receptor beta chains from one sample, sequenced in a study of shared clonotypes between healthy human individuals. Assay used: immunoSEQ multiplex PCR; TCRdb lists only in-frame clones, some missing. The sample shows about 1 million clones, about 76% of them seen only once. The sample consisted of memory CD4+ T cells sorted from blood. Subset specified: CD45RA-negative fraction. The receptors originated from a young man in good health.

The genes are TRBV6-5 and TRBJ2-7; 7 bases are a match to TRBD2. Germline CDR1 is MNHEY and CDR2 is SVGAGI. V gave up 4 bases and J gave up 4 bases; unmatched junction bases: 10. This CDR3 region has 15 residues. The CDR3 DNA reads TGTGCCAGCAGTTGGGGGGGACTGGGGCAATACGAGCAGTACTTC. Amino acids: CASSWGGLGQYEQYF.

The V and J genes are TRBV28 and TRBJ2-7; possibly TRBD1 for D (7 bases). V lost 5 bases, J lost 2 bases, and 13 bases lay in between. Per the germline V gene, CDR1 is MDHEN and CDR2 is SYDVKM. CDR3 length equals 14 residues. CDR3: CASSLQGRPYEQYF. The CDR3 bases are TGTGCCAGCAGTCTACAGGGGAGGCCCTACGAGCAGTACTTC.

The V and J genes are TRBV10-3 and TRBJ1-5; TRBD1 matches 10 bases. The germline V gene encodes CDR1 ENHRY and CDR2 SYGVKD. Trimming took 5 bases from V and 7 from J; bases not matched to a gene: 2. The CDR3 sequence is 13 residues long. Here the CDR3 reads CAISPGQGQPQHF. In DNA form, the CDR3 reads TGTGCCATCAGTCCGGGACAGGGGCAGCCCCAGCATTTT.

This clone was recorded once. The chain carries TRBV29-1 and TRBJ2-1, with D uncertain. The ends were cut back, 6 bases at V and 0 bases at J, with 9 bases in the middle. The CDR3 covers 13 residues. CDR1 and CDR2 from the germline V gene are SQVTM and ANQGSEA. This chain's CDR3 is CSVMLDSYNEQFF. CDR3 coding DNA: TGCAGCGTGATGCTTGACTCCTACAATGAGCAGTTCTTC.

The chain links TRBV5-4 to TRBJ2-5; possible D gene TRBD2, 5 bases. Trimming pared 1 base from V and 4 bases from J, leaving 14 bases between. The CDR3 is 15 residues long. Germline loops: CDR1 SGHNT, CDR2 YYREEE (reference sequence). The chain's CDR3 is CASSLKTIRGETQYF. CDR3 nucleotide sequence: TGTGCCAGCAGCTTGAAAACTATACGGGGAGAGACCCAGTACTTC.

V and J are TRBV5-1 and TRBJ2-1, with 8 bases that match TRBD2. Looked up from germline, CDR1 is SGHRS and CDR2 is YFSETQ. The CDR3 extends over 16 amino acids. V gave up 4 bases and J gave up 0 bases; unmatched junction bases: 6. CDR3 in amino acids: CASSRISGVSYNEQFF. The CDR3 DNA follows: TGCGCCAGCAGCCGAATTAGCGGGGTCTCCTACAATGAGCAGTTCTTC.

The rearrangement uses TRBV30 and TRBJ2-7; D may be TRBD2 (5 bases). Germline V gene lookup returns CDR1 GTSNPN and CDR2 SVGIG (reference sequence). The CDR3 runs 15 residues. With 1 base removed from V and 2 bases from J, the gap between germline ends came to 15 bases. The CDR3 region has the DNA TGTGCCTGGAGTGAAGGATGGAGGTTGACCTACGAGCAGTACTTC. Translating it yields CAWSEGWRLTYEQYF.

This chain links TRBV11-3 with TRBJ2-2, with 10 bases identical to TRBD1. After removal of 5 bases from V and 3 bases from J, the junction contained 3 bases not matched to a gene. This CDR3 is 15 amino acids long. Germline V lookup: CDR1 SGHNT, CDR2 YENEEA. The CDR3: CASSPGTGDTGELFF. CDR3 DNA sequence: TGTGCCAGCAGCCCAGGGACAGGGGACACCGGGGAGCTGTTTTTT.

This clone was found a few times. This chain connects TRBV19 to TRBJ1-1; 10 nucleotides agree with TRBD1. This CDR3 comprises 17 residues. V lost 5 bases, J lost 0 bases, and 9 bases stayed unmatched. Germline V CDR1 and CDR2: LNHDA, SQIVND (reference sequence). CDR3 coding DNA: TGTGCCAGTAGTTTTAAGGGACAGGGGACTATGAACACTGAAGCTTTCTTT. This gives the protein CASSFKGQGTMNTEAFF.

V is TRBV2 and J is TRBJ1-1; TRBD1 aligns across 10 bases. V lost 4 bases to trimming and J lost 5 bases; unmatched junction nucleotides: 4. CDR1 SNHLY and CDR2 FYNNEI come from the germline V gene. CDR3 length: 14 residues. CDR3 coding DNA: TGTGCCAGCAGTGGGGACAGGGGAACGACTGAAGCTTTCTTT. It specifies CASSGDRGTTEAFF.